Detailed here is one TCR beta chain. The entry originates in a study of blood T cell repertoires in COVID-19. The table came from immunoSEQ multiplex PCR; TCRdb's copy has only in-frame clones and leaves some out. The sample contains 200,000 to 250,000 clones, about 91% of which appear only once. Sequenced input: peripheral blood. The receptor comes from a woman in her 40s with acute or convalescent COVID-19.

CDR3 loop: CASSEDTGTGNTIYF. CDR3 nucleotide sequence: TGTGCCAGCAGTGAAGATACAGGGACTGGAAACACCATATATTTT. V usage is TRBV6-1 and J usage is TRBJ1-3, with D perhaps TRBD1 (6 bases). This CDR3 contains 15 residues. The germline CDR1 and CDR2 sequences are MNHNS and SASEGT. Between the trimmed V and J ends, which lost 1 base and 2 bases, there was a span of 9 bases.